Following are 16 T cell receptor beta chains from one sample sequenced in a study of response to subunit inactivated influenza vaccine. TCRdb re-derived calls from the RT-PCR reads in MiXCR, one entry per CDR3 protein. The sample lists 490,000 or so distinct CDR3 sequences; about 8% were seen once. Sample: PBMCs from blood, taken about 24 months after vaccination. The origin of the receptors is a man in his fifties or sixties who received an inactivated influenza vaccine.

This clonotype was recorded at least ten times. CDR3 nucleotide sequence: TGTGCCAGCAGTTACGTCCAGGGGCAGGATTCTGGGGCCAACGTCCTGACTTTC. This translates into CASSYVQGQDSGANVLTF. V and J are TRBV6-2 or TRBV6-3 and TRBJ2-6; possibly TRBD1 for D (6 bases). Germline values: CDR1 MNHEY, CDR2 SVGEGT. The ends were cut back, 2 bases at V and 1 base at J, with 15 bases in the middle. The CDR3 covers 18 residues.

The chain recombines TRBV9 with TRBJ2-3; TRBD2 aligns across 7 bases. Germline CDR1 reads SGDLS; CDR2 reads YYNGEE. Trimming removed 3 bases from V and 2 bases from J; junction bases left unmatched: 12. The CDR3 extends over 17 amino acids. The CDR3 spells CASSASGSGDITDTQYF. As DNA, the CDR3 is TGTGCCAGCAGCGCCTCAGGGAGCGGGGATATCACAGATACGCAGTATTTT.

The V call is TRBV12-3 or TRBV12-4, the J call TRBJ2-2; no definite D call. The CDR3 is 15 residues long. V dropped 3 bases and J dropped 0 bases, with 8 bases sitting between them. The chain's CDR3 is CASSFRRSNTGELFF. For the CDR3, the DNA is TGTGCCAGCAGTTTCCGGCGGTCGAACACCGGGGAGCTGTTTTTT.

This clonotype was detected only a few times. V gene TRBV10-3 combines with J gene TRBJ1-4, with 9 bases lining up with TRBD1. Looked up from germline, CDR1 is ENHRY and CDR2 is SYGVKD. The CDR3 loop spans 16 amino acids. The ends lost 10 bases at V and 1 base at J; junction bases unmatched: 10. CDR3 nucleotide sequence: TGTGCCACCCGACAGGGGGAAGGGGGAACTAATGAAAAACTGTTTTTT. Amino acid sequence: CATRQGEGGTNEKLFF.

This clonotype was counted a few times. J is TRBJ2-5 and V is TRBV9; D may be TRBD1 or TRBD2 (6 bases each). The germline V gene has CDR1 SGDLS and CDR2 YYNGEE. V gave up 2 bases and J gave up 4 bases, with 21 bases separating them. The CDR3 has 17 residues. In DNA form, the CDR3 reads TGTGCCAGCAGCGTCAGAGGGGGGCGTTTTGGCCTAGAGACCCAGTACTTC. As protein: CASSVRGGRFGLETQYF.

This chain joins TRBV29-1 and TRBJ2-2; 13 positions agree with TRBD2. The CDR3 consists of 17 residues. Germline-derived CDR1 and CDR2 are SQVTM and ANQGSEA. V was pared by 7 bases and J by 5 bases, with 13 bases of the junction left unmatched. CDR3 amino acids: CSALPGTSGTWTGELFF. The CDR3 DNA is TGCAGCGCACTCCCCGGGACTAGCGGGACGTGGACCGGGGAGCTGTTTTTT.

The genes are TRBV4-2 and TRBJ2-5; 10 nucleotides agree with TRBD2. The CDR3 totals 16 residues. The ends lost 1 base at V and 2 bases at J; junction bases unmatched: 4. The germline CDR1 and CDR2 sequences are LGHNA and YNFKEQ. CDR3 amino acids: CASSQASSGGQETQYF. CDR3 DNA sequence: TGTGCCAGCAGCCAAGCTTCTAGCGGGGGACAAGAGACCCAGTACTTC.

The table lists this clonotype with many counts. The V call is TRBV25-1, the J call TRBJ1-6; no clear D gene. Deletions cut 1 base from V and 7 bases from J, with 11 bases between. Germline V lookup: CDR1 MGHDK, CDR2 SYGVNS. This CDR3 comprises 15 residues. The chain's CDR3 is CASSEFAGGNSPLHF. CDR3 DNA sequence: TGTGCCAGCAGTGAATTCGCAGGAGGAAATTCACCCCTCCACTTT.

This clonotype was picked up a small number of times. V and J are TRBV30 and TRBJ2-2; TRBD1 or TRBD2 may be the D gene (7 bases each). CDR1 GTSNPN and CDR2 SVGIG come from the germline V gene (reference sequence). Trimming removed 3 bases at V and 5 bases at J, with 19 bases between. The CDR3 runs to 16 residues. CDR3 residues: CAWRRLGAGQTGELFF. CDR3 coding DNA: TGTGCCTGGAGGCGTTTAGGAGCGGGACAGACCGGGGAGCTGTTTTTT.

The chain recombines TRBV18 with TRBJ1-1, with no clear D. The CDR3 length is 15 residues. V was shortened by 3 bases and J by 0 bases, with 11 bases between the two germline ends. Germline assignment: CDR1 KGHSH and CDR2 LQKENI. The CDR3 DNA reads TGTGCCAGCTCACCCAATAACGGGGTGAACACTGAAGCTTTCTTT. This sequence encodes CASSPNNGVNTEAFF. Full variable domain (remainder filled in from reference TRBV18 and TRBJ1-1): NAGVMQNPRHLVRRRGQEARLRCSPMKGHSHVYWYRQLPEEGLKFMVYLQKENIIDESGMPKERFSAEFPKEGPSILRIQQVVRGDSAAYFCASSPNNGVNTEAFFGQGTRLTVV.

This clonotype has a handful of counts. The V call is TRBV5-1, the J call TRBJ2-1, with no clear D. The CDR3 spans 16 residues. In germline, CDR1 is SGHRS, CDR2 YFSETQ. V dropped 2 bases and J dropped 0 bases, with 12 bases sitting between them. The CDR3 coding sequence is TGCGCCAGCAGCTTCGGATTGCTTGGCTCCTACAATGAGCAGTTCTTC. It translates to CASSFGLLGSYNEQFF. Filled out from reference TRBV5-1 and TRBJ2-1, the complete variable domain reads KAGVTQTPRYLIKTRGQQVTLSCSPISGHRSVSWYQQTPGQGLQFLFEYFSETQRNKGNFPGRFSGRQFSNSRSEMNVSTLELGDSALYLCASSFGLLGSYNEQFFGPGTRLTVL.

In its sample, this clonotype was seen many times. This sequence joins TRBV6-2 or TRBV6-3 and TRBJ2-7; 8 bases map to TRBD1. Germline CDR1 reads MNHEY; CDR2 reads SVGEGT. V shed 2 bases, J shed 5 bases, and the junction held 14 bases outside the gene matches. There are 17 residues in the CDR3. The CDR3 region is CASSYGSGQGFFHEQYF. The CDR3, as DNA: TGTGCCAGCAGTTACGGGTCCGGACAGGGTTTTTTCCACGAGCAGTACTTC.

The rearrangement links TRBV5-1 to TRBJ1-5, with TRBD1 matching 7 bases. This CDR3 has 16 residues. V lost 3 bases and J lost 0; bases outside the gene matches: 6. The V gene's germline CDR1 is SGHRS and CDR2 YFSETQ. CDR3 residues: CASSWSTGYSNQPQHF. DNA for the CDR3: TGCGCCAGCAGCTGGTCGACAGGGTATAGCAATCAGCCCCAGCATTTT. The full variable domain, with the rest looked up from reference TRBV5-1 and TRBJ1-5, is KAGVTQTPRYLIKTRGQQVTLSCSPISGHRSVSWYQQTPGQGLQFLFEYFSETQRNKGNFPGRFSGRQFSNSRSEMNVSTLELGDSALYLCASSWSTGYSNQPQHFGDGTRLSIL.

The rearrangement links TRBV6-5 to TRBJ2-1; D remains ambiguous. Between the trimmed V and J ends, which lost 2 bases and 9 bases, there was a span of 20 bases. The germline gives CDR1 MNHEY, CDR2 SVGAGI. The CDR3 loop spans 16 amino acids. CDR3 residues: CASSYIGQRSGSEQFF. DNA for the CDR3: TGTGCCAGCAGTTACATCGGCCAAAGATCGGGCAGTGAGCAGTTCTTC.

Many counts were recorded for this clonotype. CDR3 amino acids: CASSRGQAGQPQHF. CDR3 coding DNA: TGTGCCAGCAGCAGGGGACAGGCAGGTCAGCCCCAGCATTTT. This chain connects TRBV7-9 to TRBJ1-5; TRBD1 matches 8 bases. CDR3 length equals 14 residues. With V trimmed by 5 bases and J by 6 bases, 6 bases remained unmatched. Looked up from germline, CDR1 is SEHNR and CDR2 is FQNEAQ (reference sequence).

The chain uses TRBV27 and TRBJ2-1, with unresolved D. This CDR3 has 12 residues. The germline V and J ends were trimmed by 3 bases and 14 bases, with 14 bases remaining between them. The V gene's germline CDR1 is MNHEY and CDR2 SMNVEV (reference sequence). The CDR3 DNA reads as TGTGCCAGCAGTTTCCCCGAAGGGCCTAAGTTCTTC. Amino acids: CASSFPEGPKFF.